Presented here are 21 T cell receptor beta chains from one specimen sequenced in a study of cytomegalovirus exposure and HLA in healthy donors. This PCR relied on a set of 60 Vbeta primers and 13 Jbeta primers. Profiled with immunoSEQ multiplex PCR; TCRdb holds only in-frame clones, not every one. Here the sample spans roughly 190,000 clones, more than 75% being singletons. Sequenced sample: PBMCs. These receptors all stem from a woman aged 45-59 years in good health and CMV-seronegative.

In this sample, this clone turned up a few times. The J gene is TRBJ2-5, the V gene TRBV5-1; TRBD2 is a possible D gene (5 bases). The CDR3 is 13 residues long. The V end lost 6 bases, the J end lost 1 base, and 10 bases lay between the germline ends. Germline V gene data show CDR1 as SGHRS and CDR2 as YFSETQ. The CDR3 bases are TGCGCCAGCACCCGCAGCGGCCAAGAGACCCAGTACTTC. Translating gives CASTRSGQETQYF.

The rearrangement joins TRBV6-5 to TRBJ1-2; 10 positions match TRBD1. J gave up 4 bases and V 7 bases, and 3 bases lay outside the gene matches. Germline V gives CDR1 MNHEY, CDR2 SVGAGI. The CDR3 is made up of 13 amino acids. The CDR3 DNA is TGTGCCAGCAAGACAGGGGGCGGCTATGGCTACACCTTC. This translates into CASKTGGGYGYTF.

This sequence joins TRBV7-2 and TRBJ2-7; D unresolved. Trimming took off 5 bases at V and 6 bases at J, with 14 bases between the two ends. This CDR3 spans 13 amino acids. Looked up from germline, CDR1 is SGHTA and CDR2 is FQGNSA. The CDR3 DNA follows: TGTGCCAGCAGCCCGAGGCCATTGCTCGAGCAGTACTTC. Translated: CASSPRPLLEQYF. Complete variable domain (other parts from reference TRBV7-2 and TRBJ2-7): GAGVSQSPSNKVTEKGKDVELRCDPISGHTALYWYRQSLGQGLEFLIYFQGNSAPDKSGLPSDRFSAERTGGSVSTLTIQRTQQEDSAVYLCASSPRPLLEQYFGPGTRLTVT.

CDR3 bases: TGTGCCAGCAGTGAACCAAAACCCGGGGAGACCCAGTACTTC. It codes for CASSEPKPGETQYF. The chain links TRBV2 to TRBJ2-5; D uncertain. This CDR3 comprises 14 residues. Germline V CDR1 and CDR2: SNHLY, FYNNEI. V was cut by 2 bases and J by 5 bases, with 12 bases left in between.

The genes are TRBV7-6 and TRBJ1-3, with 7 bases that match TRBD1. The trim removed 5 bases at V and 0 bases at J, leaving 13 bases unmatched. There are 18 residues in the CDR3. Germline-derived CDR1 and CDR2 are SGHVS and FNYEAQ. CDR3: CASSPSGTAYYSGNTIYF. CDR3 coding DNA: TGTGCCAGCAGCCCCTCCGGGACAGCATATTACTCTGGAAACACCATATATTTT.

The V gene is TRBV21-1, the J gene TRBJ1-5; TRBD1 is the table's D call, not checked against the DNA. TRBV21-1 is recorded as a pseudogene. The CDR3 is 16 residues long. As DNA, the CDR3 is TGTGCCAGCAGCAAAACGGGGACAGGGTTGGGTCAGCCCCAGCATTTT. Translation: CASSKTGTGLGQPQHF.

This clone was detected only once. The chain employs TRBV6-1 and TRBJ2-7, with 10 bases that match TRBD1. CDR3 length equals 15 residues. CDR1 MNHNS and CDR2 SASEGT come from the germline V gene. Trimming at V came to 6 bases and at J to 4 bases, leaving 9 bases not matched to a gene. The CDR3 DNA reads TGTGCCAGCAGCGAACCGGGACAGGGGCGATACGAGCAGTACTTC. Translated: CASSEPGQGRYEQYF.

V usage is TRBV28 and J usage is TRBJ1-2, with 8 nucleotides matching TRBD1. There are 16 residues in the CDR3. CDR1 and CDR2 from the germline V gene are MDHEN and SYDVKM. V lost 4 bases and J lost 7; bases outside the gene matches: 14. The CDR3 DNA follows: TGTGCCAGCAGTTCCGGACAGGGTATCGTGGGTGGTGGCTACACCTTC. Translating gives CASSSGQGIVGGGYTF.

This chain connects TRBV6-5 to TRBJ1-1; the D gene is possibly TRBD1 (5 bases). CDR1 is MNHEY, CDR2 SVGAGI, per germline. Trimming left V 6 bases short and J 1 base short, with 12 bases between. This CDR3 is built from 14 residues. Here the CDR3 DNA reads TGTGCCAGCAGCTTAGGCCAGGGGAACACTGAAGCTTTCTTT. Its translation is CASSLGQGNTEAFF.

V and J are TRBV28 and TRBJ1-3, with 9 nucleotides matching TRBD1. V lost 6 bases to trimming and J lost 5 bases; unmatched junction nucleotides: 5. Germline V gene data show CDR1 as MDHEN and CDR2 as SYDVKM. The CDR3 is 14 residues long. The CDR3, as DNA: TGTGCCAGCAGAGGGACAGGGCGGCGAAACACCATATATTTT. This encodes CASRGTGRRNTIYF.

The CDR3, as DNA: TGTGCCAGCAGCTTCGGGGTAAAACTGTTTTTT. This sequence encodes CASSFGVKLFF. V is TRBV7-8 and J is TRBJ1-4; no reliable D call. This CDR3 comprises 11 residues. V dropped 3 bases and J dropped 10 bases, with 6 bases sitting between them. CDR1 is SGHVS and CDR2 is FQNEAQ in the germline V gene.

The chain is built from TRBV18 and TRBJ1-2, with a possible D match to TRBD1 (5 bases). Germline loops: CDR1 KGHSH, CDR2 LQKENI. CDR3 size: 16 residues. V lost 6 bases, J lost 2 bases, and 19 bases lay in between. The CDR3 loop is CASSEQVPPENYGYTF. In DNA, the CDR3 is TGTGCCAGCTCGGAACAGGTTCCCCCAGAGAACTATGGCTACACCTTC.

The CDR3 DNA sequence: TGTGCCAGCAGCTTAGGGGGCAGGAGTGTTGGCGCCCAGTACTTC. Translating gives CASSLGGRSVGAQYF. V usage is TRBV7-8 and J usage is TRBJ2-5, with a weak D call TRBD1 (5 bases). This CDR3 comprises 15 residues. V was cut by 1 base and J by 9 bases, with 18 bases left in between. CDR1 and CDR2 (germline): SGHVS, FQNEAQ.

For this clone: At one end the junction does not follow the germline gene, possibly because of a read error. The CDR3, as DNA: TGCACCAGCAGCCAAAATCTACTCTGGGGGGGGGCGTCGCGGCTGTTTTTT. Amino acids: CTSSQNLLWGGASRLFF. The V and J genes are TRBV4-3 and TRBJ2-2, with D possibly matching TRBD2 (7 bases). This CDR3 region has 17 residues. Germline CDR1 reads LGHNA; CDR2 reads YSLEER.

The chain is built from TRBV12-5 and TRBJ1-2; 9 nucleotides match TRBD1. The CDR3 consists of 14 residues. CDR1 is LGHNT and CDR2 is FRNRAP in the germline V gene. V gave up 5 bases and J gave up 7 bases; unmatched junction bases: 8. CDR3 residues: CASGPSGTGTGYTF. The CDR3 DNA is TGTGCTAGTGGTCCATCCGGGACAGGGACTGGCTACACCTTC.

V is TRBV7-8 and J is TRBJ2-7; the D gene is possibly TRBD1 (6 bases). The length of the CDR3 is 14 residues. Between the trimmed V and J ends, which lost 5 bases and 0 bases, there was a span of 11 bases. Germline CDR1 is SGHVS and CDR2 is FQNEAQ. CDR3 DNA sequence: TGTGCCAGCAGCCACAGGGACCTCTCCTACGAGCAGTACTTC. Translated, it gives CASSHRDLSYEQYF.

The chain recombines TRBV28 with TRBJ1-1; D remains unclear. Germline V lookup: CDR1 MDHEN, CDR2 SYDVKM. The length of the CDR3 is 11 residues. Trimming removed 6 bases at V and 11 bases at J, with 13 bases between. The chain's CDR3 is CASRATREAFF. In nucleotides, the CDR3 is TGTGCCAGCAGAGCCACAAGGGAGGCTTTCTTT.

This clone was seen only a few times. This chain uses TRBV6-5 with TRBJ2-1, with TRBD2 matching 11 bases. With 7 bases clipped from V and 10 bases from J, the junction kept 6 bases outside the gene matches. CDR1 is MNHEY, CDR2 SVGAGI, per germline. This CDR3 spans 13 amino acids. The CDR3 protein is CASTLAGGREQFF. Here the CDR3 DNA reads TGTGCCAGCACCCTAGCGGGGGGCCGAGAGCAGTTCTTC.

This clone was seen only a few times. This chain connects TRBV7-3 to TRBJ1-1; possible D gene TRBD1, 5 bases. The CDR3 has 13 amino acids. The V gene's germline CDR1 is SGHTA and CDR2 FQGTGA. Trimming left V 6 bases short and J 1 base short, with 9 bases between. CDR3 sequence: CASSPTGNTEAFF. Written as DNA, the CDR3 is TGTGCCAGCAGTCCAACAGGGAACACTGAAGCTTTCTTT. Looking up the rest from reference TRBV7-3 and TRBJ1-1 gives the full variable domain: GAGVSQTPSNKVTEKGKYVELRCDPISGHTALYWYRQSLGQGPEFLIYFQGTGAADDSGLPNDRFFAVRPEGSVSTLKIQRTERGDSAVYLCASSPTGNTEAFFGQGTRLTVV.

In this sample, this clone turned up once. This chain uses TRBV12-2 with TRBJ2-1; the DNA was not used to check the table's D call, TRBD1. TRBV12-2 counts as a pseudogene. This CDR3 spans 20 amino acids. In DNA, the CDR3 is TGTGCAAGTCGCTTAGACCCGCTTCGCGCAAACAGGGGCCCCTACAATGAGCAGTTCTTC. Translating it yields CASRLDPLRANRGPYNEQFF.

As for this clone: This same CDR3 is encoded by further DNA sequences in the sample. This chain's CDR3 is CASSLYKNTGELFF. CDR3 nucleotide sequence: TGTGCCAGCAGCTTGTATAAGAACACCGGGGAGCTGTTTTTT. The chain uses TRBV5-4 and TRBJ2-2; D remains ambiguous. The CDR3 is 14 residues long. Between the trimmed V and J ends, which lost 1 base and 1 base, there was a span of 5 bases. CDR1 and CDR2 (germline): SGHNT, YYREEE (reference sequence).